One and the same sample provided the 20 T cell receptor beta chains below, sequenced in a study of human T cells and chemical hapten exposure (TCRdb year 2021). Library method: RACE. Reads for this sample came from a NextSeq 500. The public reads were quality trimmed at Q25 with fastp and then assembled into clones with MiXCR by TCRdb, keeping productive beta chains. Each entry is one CDR3 protein sequence, shown with its most common DNA and genes. This sample has around 71,000 distinct CDR3 sequences in its table, and 9.8% of those were observed once. The ten most abundant clones make up around 3.3% of the sample. Taken with the paper, the label for time point translates to: patch test 1, 2 weeks after DPC sensitization. Read against the paper, the sample's treatment or condition label means: therapeutic diphenylcyclopropenone sensitization with weekly scalp DPC. The sample was whole blood, taken in connection with sensitization to the hapten diphenylcyclopropenone (DPC). The receptors here all came from a woman in her thirties or forties with alopecia areata. Some clones in this sample may be carry-over from other donors' samples.

The table lists this clonotype with many counts. The genes are TRBV7-9 and TRBJ2-1, with 7 positions matching TRBD2. CDR1 and CDR2 (germline): SEHNR, FQNEAQ (reference sequence). This CDR3 region has 15 residues. J lost 5 bases, V lost 1 base, and 5 bases had no gene match. The CDR3 spells CASSLGQRGNNEQFF. The CDR3 bases are TGTGCCAGCAGCTTAGGCCAGCGGGGAAACAATGAGCAGTTCTTC.

The J gene is TRBJ2-7, the V gene TRBV4-3, with 9 bases matching TRBD1. From germline, CDR1 is LGHNA and CDR2 YSLEER. The CDR3 runs 16 residues. The J segment lost 7 bases and the V segment lost 0 bases, leaving 10 bases of the junction unmatched. CDR3 sequence: CASSQDTRTGEGEQYF. The CDR3 DNA follows: TGCGCCAGCAGCCAAGATACCAGGACAGGGGAGGGAGAGCAGTACTTC.

The CDR3 here is CASSFGARDRESYNQPQHF. The CDR3 DNA follows: TGTGCCAGCAGCTTTGGGGCCCGTGACAGGGAGTCCTACAATCAGCCCCAGCATTTT. The chain links TRBV11-3 to TRBJ1-5, with 7 bases matching TRBD1. The germline V gene has CDR1 SGHNT and CDR2 YENEEA. After removal of 3 bases from V and 3 bases from J, the junction contained 17 bases not matched to a gene. This CDR3 contains 19 residues.

V usage is TRBV5-8 and J usage is TRBJ1-4, with 9 nucleotides matching TRBD1. CDR1 and CDR2 from the germline V gene are SGHTS and YDEGEE. V lost 7 bases, J lost 12 bases, and 10 bases stayed unmatched. The CDR3 runs 13 residues. The CDR3 nucleotides are TGTGCCAGCGATGACAGGGGGAAAGAGGAACTGTTTTTT. As protein: CASDDRGKEELFF.

This chain joins TRBV10-2 and TRBJ2-7; D perhaps matches TRBD2 (6 bases). The V gene's germline CDR1 is WSHSY and CDR2 SAAADI. The germline V and J ends were trimmed by 2 bases and 2 bases, with 13 bases remaining between them. The CDR3 sequence is 15 residues long. CDR3 residues: CASSEPGEGAYEQYF. The CDR3 region has the DNA TGCGCCAGCAGTGAGCCGGGGGAAGGGGCCTACGAGCAGTACTTC.

This rearrangement joins TRBV5-1 to TRBJ2-7; D may correspond to TRBD1 or TRBD2 (5 bases each). Germline V gene data show CDR1 as SGHRS and CDR2 as YFSETQ. This CDR3 is built from 17 residues. V shed 0 bases and J shed 2 bases, with 18 bases lying between them. CDR3 sequence: CASSLVEAGQGAYEQYF. CDR3 DNA: TGCGCCAGCAGCTTGGTGGAGGCGGGCCAGGGAGCCTACGAGCAGTACTTC.

This clonotype occurred many times. This chain connects TRBV7-2 to TRBJ1-4; TRBD1 is a possible D gene (5 bases). V lost 5 bases to trimming and J lost 3 bases, with 13 bases between them. This CDR3 region has 15 residues. CDR1 is SGHTA, CDR2 FQGNSA, per germline. CDR3 amino acids: CASSPGGSSNEKLFF. CDR3 sequence (DNA): TGTGCCAGCAGCCCGGGGGGGAGTTCTAATGAAAAACTGTTTTTT.

The chain uses TRBV20-1 and TRBJ1-5; 7 positions agree with TRBD1. The germline V gene encodes CDR1 DFQATT and CDR2 SNEGSKA (reference sequence). The V segment lost 3 bases and the J segment 3 bases; nucleotides outside the gene matches: 8. There are 15 residues in the CDR3. CDR3 in DNA: TGCAGTGCTAGCCTCGGGACAGTTCACAATCAGCCCCAGCATTTT. It is translated as CSASLGTVHNQPQHF.

This clonotype was counted a single time. With a much larger clone just one base away, this may be a read error. This chain uses TRBV7-6 with TRBJ2-7, with D unresolved. The CDR3 contains 11 residues. Germline CDR1 SGHVS, CDR2 FNYEAQ. V was shortened by 3 bases and J by 6 bases, with 6 bases between the two germline ends. This chain's CDR3 is CASSLDREQYF. CDR3 nucleotide sequence: TGTGCCAGCAGCTTGGACCGCGAGCAGTACTTC.

This clonotype came up many times. The chain employs TRBV28 and TRBJ2-4; D might be TRBD1 (5 bases). CDR1 MDHEN and CDR2 SYDVKM come from the germline V gene. There are 13 residues in the CDR3. Trimming removed 2 bases from V and 8 bases from J, with 10 bases in between. The CDR3 nucleotides read TGTGCCAGCAGTTTACTCAGGGCAGACATTCAGTACTTC. The encoded protein is CASSLLRADIQYF. The full variable domain, in which reference TRBV28 and TRBJ2-4 provide the parts outside the CDR3, is DVKVTQSSRYLVKRTGEKVFLECVQDMDHENMFWYRQDPGLGLRLIYFSYDVKMKEKGDIPEGYSVSREKKERFSLILESASTNQTSMYLCASSLLRADIQYFGAGTRLSVL.

The chain carries TRBV6-1 and TRBJ2-7, with no clear D. Trimming took 8 bases from V and 7 from J, leaving 3 bases between them. Per germline, CDR1 MNHNS and CDR2 SASEGT. This CDR3 has 8 amino acids. The chain's CDR3 is CASGEQYF. The CDR3 DNA reads as TGTGCCAGCGGGGAGCAGTACTTC.

This clonotype was recorded many times. The genes are TRBV27 and TRBJ1-3; no clear D gene. CDR3 length: 16 residues. Trimming took 0 bases from V and 2 from J, leaving 11 bases between them. Germline CDR1 is MNHEY and CDR2 is SMNVEV (reference sequence). The DNA of the CDR3 is TGTGCCAGCAGTTTATCTTGGACCCTAGCTGGAAACACCATATATTTT. Its translation is CASSLSWTLAGNTIYF.

This clonotype was detected a few times. The chain carries TRBV5-4 and TRBJ1-4, with 7 positions matching TRBD1. CDR1 and CDR2 from the germline V gene are SGHNT and YYREEE (reference sequence). The CDR3 loop spans 13 amino acids. After removal of 3 bases from V and 7 bases from J, the junction contained 3 bases not matched to a gene. CDR3 coding DNA: TGTGCCAGCAGCTCCCCAGGGGGTGAAAAACTGTTTTTT. Protein: CASSSPGGEKLFF.

This clonotype was counted many times. The chain employs TRBV7-2 and TRBJ1-6; D uncertain. The CDR3 is made up of 18 amino acids. Germline V gives CDR1 SGHTA, CDR2 FQGNSA. Between the trimmed V and J ends, which lost 1 base and 0 bases, there was a span of 13 bases. The CDR3 DNA is TGTGCCAGCAGCTTAGTAGCACAGTCGAGCTCCTATAATTCACCCCTCCACTTT. It specifies CASSLVAQSSSYNSPLHF.

V and J are TRBV29-1 and TRBJ2-4; TRBD2 might be the D (6 bases). The CDR3 runs 14 residues. Germline assignment: CDR1 SQVTM and CDR2 ANQGSEA. Trimming took off 4 bases at V and 0 bases at J, with 10 bases between the two ends. The CDR3 protein is CSVVERVAKNIQYF. The CDR3 nucleotides read TGCAGCGTTGTCGAGCGGGTAGCCAAAAACATTCAGTACTTC.

This clonotype was picked up one time. This may be a read error, as it is one base from a much larger clone. The rearrangement joins TRBV7-2 to TRBJ1-5; D is perhaps TRBD1 (6 bases). This CDR3 is built from 16 residues. Between the trimmed V and J ends, which lost 5 bases and 5 bases, there was a span of 19 bases. Germline-derived CDR1 and CDR2 are SGHTA and FQGNSA. CDR3: CASSVPWTERDQPQHF. The CDR3 DNA follows: TGTGCCAGCAGCGTACCCTGGACAGAGAGGGATCAGCCCCAGCATTTT.

This clonotype was counted a few times. The V gene is TRBV6-5, the J gene TRBJ2-7, with 10 bases matching TRBD1. Germline CDR1 reads MNHEY; CDR2 reads SVGAGI. V was clipped by 2 bases and J by 2 bases; unmatched bases: 3. The CDR3 spans 15 residues. CDR3 protein: CASSYGGTGAYEQYF. The CDR3 nucleotides read TGTGCCAGCAGTTACGGTGGGACAGGGGCCTACGAGCAGTACTTC.

This clonotype was recorded at least ten times. This chain links TRBV11-2 with TRBJ1-2; possible D gene TRBD1, 5 bases. Trimming cost V 1 base and J 2 bases, with 8 bases left between them. CDR3 length: 14 residues. Germline lookup yields CDR1 SGHAT and CDR2 FQNNGV. The CDR3 region is CASSLVEGNYGYTF. CDR3 nucleotides: TGTGCCAGCAGCTTAGTGGAGGGGAACTATGGCTACACCTTC.

This clonotype was picked up many times. The chain employs TRBV6-1 and TRBJ2-1, with TRBD2 matching 7 bases. V was pared by 4 bases and J by 4 bases, with 10 bases of the junction left unmatched. The CDR3 extends over 16 amino acids. Germline V gene sequence: CDR1 MNHNS, CDR2 SASEGT. CDR3 sequence reads: CASSGDPGTTYNEQFF. The CDR3 DNA is TGTGCCAGCAGTGGAGATCCCGGGACTACATACAATGAGCAGTTCTTC.

The J gene is TRBJ2-2, the V gene TRBV4-1, with a tentative D call TRBD1 (6 bases). Germline lookup yields CDR1 MGHRA and CDR2 YSYEKL. This CDR3 comprises 16 residues. Trimming left V 3 bases short and J 5 bases short, with 16 bases between. The DNA for the CDR3 is TGCGCCAGCAGCCACCACAGGGTCGGTCTTACCGGGGAGCTGTTTTTT. The encoded protein is CASSHHRVGLTGELFF.